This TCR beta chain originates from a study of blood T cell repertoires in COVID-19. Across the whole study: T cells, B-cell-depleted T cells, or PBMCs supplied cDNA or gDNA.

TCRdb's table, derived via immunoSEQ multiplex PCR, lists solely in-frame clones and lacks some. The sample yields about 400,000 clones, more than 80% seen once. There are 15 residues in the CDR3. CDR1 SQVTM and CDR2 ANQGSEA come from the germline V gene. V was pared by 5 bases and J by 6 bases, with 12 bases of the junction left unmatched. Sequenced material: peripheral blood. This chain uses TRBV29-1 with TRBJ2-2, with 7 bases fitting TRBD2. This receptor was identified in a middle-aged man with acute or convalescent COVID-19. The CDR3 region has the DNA TGCAGCGTTCAGAGGTGGCAGGGAGGGTCCGGGGAGCTGTTTTTT. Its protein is CSVQRWQGGSGELFF.